This T cell receptor (beta chain) was captured in a study of STAT3 mutations in large granular lymphocyte leukemia. Study-wide points: Treatment regimens differed across patients between samplings. Every T-LGLL patient had at least one immunodominant TCRbeta clonotype.

Profiling relied on immunoSEQ multiplex PCR, and the TCRdb table lists in-frame clones only, not all of them. The table has 40,000 to 50,000 clones, roughly three quarters seen once. This CDR3 is built from 12 residues. CDR1 and CDR2 (germline): SQVTM, ANQGSEA. With 7 bases removed from V and 2 bases from J, the gap between germline ends came to 8 bases. With respect to this clone: The target antigen is unknown.

The chain combines TRBV29-1 with TRBJ1-4; D is unclear. The sequenced sample was PBMCs. The origin of this receptor is a human donor with T large granular lymphocyte leukemia. Some clones in this sample may be carry-over from other donors' samples. The CDR3 region is CSAWATNEKLFF. CDR3 bases: TGCAGCGCGTGGGCGACTAATGAAAAACTGTTTTTT.